What follows describes a single T cell receptor beta chain. No antigen is known for it. Preparation of TRB cDNA libraries relied on 5' RACE carrying UMI labels. No DNA is given; TCRdb re-called the 5' RACE reads and lists each CDR3 protein once. Its table records tens of thousands of distinct CDR3 sequences. This record belongs to a study of CXCR3-negative and CXCR3-positive naive CD8 T cells. General study results and limits: Compared with CXCR3-negative naive cells, CXCR3-positive naive cells showed more hydrophobic TRB CDR3s.

The sequence was obtained from a human donor in good health. Some clones in this sample may be carry-over from other donors' samples. The sample comprised naive CXCR3+ CD8+ T cells from blood. Stated subset: CD45RO-CCR7+CD27+CD95- naive CD8+ T cells expressing CXCR3 (TNR3+).

CDR3 sequence reads: CASSLGPTGELFF. The rearrangement uses TRBV27 and TRBJ2-2. Germline lookup yields CDR1 MNHEY and CDR2 SMNVEV (reference sequence). CDR3 size: 13 residues.